The rows below give T cell receptor beta chains drawn from one sample of a study of T cell changes during pregnancy in multiple sclerosis. Only in-frame clones appear in the TCRdb table, and some are missing; sequencing was by immunoSEQ multiplex PCR. The sample consists of about 81,000 clones, approximately 94% of them appearing once. Sequencing was performed on peripheral blood, taken in the third trimester of pregnancy. The receptors here all came from a female donor with multiple sclerosis, enrolled in a pregnancy study. Each CDR3 is given with its conserved first and last residue. D genes are given only for firm matches. Expanded clones are given a class, and other clones once, few, many or no size at all.

CDR3: CASSSGHATDTQYF
DNA: TGCGCCAGCAGCTCGGGACATGCCACAGATACGCAGTATTTT
V: TRBV5-1
size: .
J: TRBJ2-3
length: 14
D: .

CDR3: CASSEYPAGGELFF
DNA: TGTGCCAGCAGTGAATACCCCGCGGGCGGGGAGCTGTTTTTT
V: TRBV6-1
size: .
J: TRBJ2-2
length: 14
D: .

CDR3: CASRYSGEKETQYF
DNA: TGCGCCAGCAGATATAGCGGGGAGAAAGAGACCCAGTACTTC
V: TRBV5-1
size: .
J: TRBJ2-5
length: 14
D: TRBD2

CDR3: CASSPTPQNSYEQYF
DNA: TGTGCCAGCAGCCCAACCCCCCAGAACTCCTACGAGCAGTACTTC
V: TRBV11-2
size: .
J: TRBJ2-7
length: 15
D: .

CDR3: CASGERGIPDTQYF
DNA: TGTGCCAGCGGAGAGCGGGGGATACCAGATACGCAGTATTTT
V: TRBV6-5
size: .
J: TRBJ2-3
length: 14
D: TRBD2

CDR3: CASSPGSRKNSGANVLTF
DNA: TGTGCCAGCAGCCCCGGGTCTCGAAAAAACTCTGGGGCCAACGTCCTGACTTTC
V: TRBV5-8
size: .
J: TRBJ2-6
length: 18
D: .

CDR3: CASTTTGRSGNTIYF
DNA: TGTGCCAGTACTACGACAGGCCGCTCTGGAAACACCATATATTTT
V: TRBV19
size: .
J: TRBJ1-3
length: 15
D: .

CDR3: CASSSAIEAFF
DNA: TGTGCCAGCAGCTCAGCAATAGAAGCTTTCTTT
V: TRBV7-2
size: once
J: TRBJ1-1
length: 11
D: .

CDR3: CASSYSFTGQLYGYTF
DNA: TGTGCCAGCAGTTACTCATTTACGGGACAGTTATATGGCTACACCTTC
V: TRBV6-5
size: .
J: TRBJ1-2
length: 16
D: TRBD1

CDR3: CASRGQGAHTGELFF
DNA: TGTGCCAGCAGGGGACAGGGGGCGCATACCGGGGAGCTGTTTTTT
V: TRBV25-1
size: .
J: TRBJ2-2
length: 15
D: TRBD1

CDR3: CATSGQRGTDTQYF
DNA: TGTGCCACCTCGGGACAGCGGGGCACAGATACGCAGTATTTT
V: TRBV10-3
size: .
J: TRBJ2-3
length: 14
D: .

CDR3: CASSVGGLNTGELFF
DNA: TGTGCCAGCAGCGTAGGGGGGCTCAACACCGGGGAGCTGTTTTTT
V: TRBV9
size: .
J: TRBJ2-2
length: 15
D: .

CDR3: CASSVGLGDNSSPLHF
DNA: TGTGCCAGCAGCGTAGGCTTAGGGGATAATTCTTCACCCCTCCACTTT
V: TRBV7-2
size: .
J: TRBJ1-6
length: 16
D: .

CDR3: CASSQGSNQPQHF
DNA: TGTGCCAGCAGTCAGGGTAGCAATCAGCCCCAGCATTTT
V: TRBV7-3
size: .
J: TRBJ1-5
length: 13
D: .

CDR3: CASSREGGSSYEQYF
DNA: TGTGCCAGCAGCCGCGAAGGGGGAAGCTCCTACGAGCAGTACTTC
V: TRBV6-1
size: .
J: TRBJ2-7
length: 15
D: .

CDR3: CAWSSQGGGYGYTF
DNA: TGTGCCTGGAGTAGTCAGGGGGGCGGCTATGGCTACACCTTC
V: TRBV30
size: .
J: TRBJ1-2
length: 14
D: TRBD1

CDR3: CASSPRGGADTQYF
DNA: TGTGCCAGCAGCCCTCGGGGGGGCGCAGATACGCAGTATTTT
V: TRBV11-3
size: .
J: TRBJ2-3
length: 14
D: TRBD2

CDR3: CASSPLAGGALDTQYF
DNA: TGTGCCAGCAGCCCACTCGCCGGCGGGGCATTAGATACGCAGTATTTT
V: TRBV7-9
size: once
J: TRBJ2-3
length: 16
D: .

CDR3: CASKGTSEQYF
DNA: TGTGCCAGCAAGGGGACAAGCGAGCAGTACTTC
V: TRBV6-1
size: once
J: TRBJ2-7
length: 11
D: .

CDR3: CASSWTADNEQFF
DNA: TGTGCCAGCAGCTGGACAGCCGACAATGAGCAGTTCTTC
V: TRBV6-4
size: .
J: TRBJ2-1
length: 13
D: .

CDR3: CASRRDRGNSPLHF
DNA: TGTGCCAGCAGAAGGGACAGGGGAAATTCACCCCTCCACTTT
V: TRBV6-5
size: few
J: TRBJ1-6
length: 14
D: TRBD1

CDR3: CASGGQGPSGANVLTF
DNA: TGCGCCAGCGGAGGACAGGGCCCTTCTGGGGCCAACGTCCTGACTTTC
V: TRBV5-1
size: .
J: TRBJ2-6
length: 16
D: TRBD1